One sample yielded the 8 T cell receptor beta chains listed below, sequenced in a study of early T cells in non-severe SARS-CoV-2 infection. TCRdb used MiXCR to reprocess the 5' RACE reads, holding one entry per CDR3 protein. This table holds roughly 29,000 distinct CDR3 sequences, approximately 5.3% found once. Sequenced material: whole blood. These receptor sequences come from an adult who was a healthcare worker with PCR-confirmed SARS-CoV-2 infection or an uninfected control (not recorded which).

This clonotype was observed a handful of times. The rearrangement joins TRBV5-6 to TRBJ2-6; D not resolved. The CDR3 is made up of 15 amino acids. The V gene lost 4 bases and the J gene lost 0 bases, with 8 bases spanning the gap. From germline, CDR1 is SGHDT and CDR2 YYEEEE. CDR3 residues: CASSPIVSGANVLTF. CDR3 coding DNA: TGTGCCAGCAGCCCCATAGTCTCTGGGGCCAACGTCCTGACTTTC.

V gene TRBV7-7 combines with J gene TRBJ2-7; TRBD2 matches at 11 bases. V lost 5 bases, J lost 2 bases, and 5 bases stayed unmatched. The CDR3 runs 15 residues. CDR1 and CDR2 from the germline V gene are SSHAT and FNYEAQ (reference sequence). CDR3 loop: CASSLGTSGPYEQYF. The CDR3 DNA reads TGTGCCAGCAGCCTCGGGACTAGCGGACCCTACGAGCAGTACTTC.

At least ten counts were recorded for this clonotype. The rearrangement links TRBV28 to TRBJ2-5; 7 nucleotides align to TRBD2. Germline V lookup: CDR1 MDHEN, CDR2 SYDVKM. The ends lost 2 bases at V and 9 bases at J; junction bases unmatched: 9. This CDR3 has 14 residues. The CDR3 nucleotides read TGTGCCAGCAGTTTAGCGGGAGAGGGTCAGGCCCAGTACTTC. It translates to CASSLAGEGQAQYF.

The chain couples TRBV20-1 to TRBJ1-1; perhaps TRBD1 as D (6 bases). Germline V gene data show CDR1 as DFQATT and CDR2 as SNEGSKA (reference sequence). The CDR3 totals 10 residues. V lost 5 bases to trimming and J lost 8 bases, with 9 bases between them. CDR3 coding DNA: TGCAGTGCTGCCGGGACAGAAGCTTTCTTT. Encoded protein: CSAAGTEAFF.

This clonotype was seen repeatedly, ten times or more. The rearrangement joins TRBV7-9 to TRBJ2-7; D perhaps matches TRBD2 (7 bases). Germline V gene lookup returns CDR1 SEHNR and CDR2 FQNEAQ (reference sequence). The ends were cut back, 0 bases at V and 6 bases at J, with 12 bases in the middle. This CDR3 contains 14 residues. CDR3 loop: CASSLAGGPREQYF. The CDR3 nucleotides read TGTGCCAGCAGCTTAGCGGGGGGGCCCCGCGAGCAGTACTTC.

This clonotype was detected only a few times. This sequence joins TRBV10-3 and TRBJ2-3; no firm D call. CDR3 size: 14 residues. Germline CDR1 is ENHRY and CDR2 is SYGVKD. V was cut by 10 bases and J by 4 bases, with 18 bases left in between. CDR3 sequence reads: CATTIGILADTQYF. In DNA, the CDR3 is TGTGCCACCACAATAGGGATTTTGGCAGATACGCAGTATTTT.

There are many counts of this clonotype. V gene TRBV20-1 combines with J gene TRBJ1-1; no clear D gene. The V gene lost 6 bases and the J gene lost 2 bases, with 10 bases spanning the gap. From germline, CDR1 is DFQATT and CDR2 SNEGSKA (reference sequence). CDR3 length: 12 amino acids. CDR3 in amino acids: CSAKQVNTEAFF. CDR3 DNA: TGCAGTGCAAAACAAGTAAACACTGAAGCTTTCTTT.

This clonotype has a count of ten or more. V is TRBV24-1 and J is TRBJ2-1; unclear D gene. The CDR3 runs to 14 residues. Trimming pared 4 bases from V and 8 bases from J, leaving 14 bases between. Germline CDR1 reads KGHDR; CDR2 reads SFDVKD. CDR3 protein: CATSDVPYGYEQFF. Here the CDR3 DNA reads TGTGCCACCAGTGACGTCCCTTACGGCTATGAGCAGTTCTTC.